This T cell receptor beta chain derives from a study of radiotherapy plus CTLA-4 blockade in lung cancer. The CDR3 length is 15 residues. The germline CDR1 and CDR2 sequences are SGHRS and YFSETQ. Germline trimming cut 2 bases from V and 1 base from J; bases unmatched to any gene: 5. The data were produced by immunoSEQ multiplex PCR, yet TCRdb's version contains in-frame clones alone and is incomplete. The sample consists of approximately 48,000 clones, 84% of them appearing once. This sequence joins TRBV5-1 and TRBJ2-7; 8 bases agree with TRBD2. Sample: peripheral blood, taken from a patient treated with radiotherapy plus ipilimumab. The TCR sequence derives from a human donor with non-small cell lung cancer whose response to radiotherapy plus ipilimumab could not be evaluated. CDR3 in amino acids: CASSLSGLASYEQYF. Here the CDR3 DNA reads TGCGCCAGCAGCTTATCAGGACTAGCTTCCTACGAGCAGTACTTC.